The sequence of this T cell receptor (beta chain) was determined in a study of cytomegalovirus exposure and HLA in healthy donors (dated by TCRdb to the late 2010s). In terms of the full investigation: According to an earlier analysis of 550 to 700 of the donors, about 179 million T cells yielded 95 million to 140 million unique TCR beta sequences and approximately 300 Gb of sequence data. An early release that covered several hundred HLA-typed donors contained approximately 300 gigabases of sequencing data and 80 million or so unique TCR sequences. The genetic ancestry cluster associated with self-reported Caucasian donors included 65% to 90% of the 398 genotyped donors. The aim of the study was to test whether cataloging public T cell receptors could identify signatures of past pathogen exposure. The study used immunosequencing to profile the T cell repertoires of approximately 640 subjects and linked those repertoires to cytomegalovirus serostatus. Besides the first cohort of hundreds of subjects, a separate validation cohort made up of roughly 130 different subjects was used. High-throughput TCR immunosequencing, statistical association of individual TCRs with disease status, and machine learning were combined to predict cytomegalovirus infection status. To study patterns of TCR occurrence, a later analysis re-analyzed previously published TCR beta repertoires from under 750 donors and added high-resolution HLA genotyping. In the later analysis, no new phenotypic data were used to find candidate immune exposures; instead, reliance was placed on TCR beta sequences and their occurrence across donors. In an earlier analysis of about 590 of the donors, high-throughput TCR beta sequencing was used to judge whether each TCR beta V gene segment behaved as functional or pseudogenic. Donor age, sex, ethnicity and CMV serostatus were compiled alongside the repertoire data. A later genetic analysis used genome-wide SNP genotypes for about 55% of the 666 donors, treating that subset as a discovery cohort. All discovery cohort repertoires had been generated on a single sequencing platform. Class I and class II HLA loci were covered by the typing at four-digit resolution. Typing coverage varied by locus: roughly 620-630 donors for A, B, C, DRB1 and DQB1; roughly 520 for DQA1; about 590 for DPA1; 400 to 480 for DPB1. A few DR-DQ haplotypes were treated as single units for association and clustering because of strong linkage in the cohort. Across 398 genotyped donors of the cohort, an average of about 200,000 unique TCR beta nucleotide sequences per donor were sequenced, and approximately 17% of those sequences were non-productive. Study-wide findings and limitations: A later analysis associated 15,000 to 20,000 TCR beta sequences with specific HLA alleles at a false discovery rate of 0.05. Most CMV-associated TCR beta chains appeared to be HLA-restricted in a later analysis, and the HLA associations seemed to be driven largely by CMV exposure. A later genetic analysis reported fewer N-insertions in productive TCRs among donors in an Asian-associated ancestry cluster than the 666-donor mean. The authors suggested that the approach could potentially be generalized to other disease states and immunological phenotypes. Some 16 rarely observed V segments, including chromosome 9 orphons, were excluded from the earlier analysis of about 500 of the donors because counts were too low. In a later analysis, the rate of TCR association differed among HLA loci, with DRB1 alleles having the most associated TCRs and HLA-C alleles having the fewest. A few of the identified cytomegalovirus-associated TCR beta chains were confirmed in vitro to be specific for cytomegalovirus antigens. In a later analysis, HLA-associated TCR beta chains showed more clonal expansion and lower generation probabilities than non-associated chains that were equally common. Presence/absence analyses assumed roughly uniform sequencing depth across donors, an assumption that may not hold. An earlier analysis of around 500 of the donors showed that most TCR beta V segments appeared in productive rearrangements either about 87% or about 30% of the time, which broadly matched IMGT annotations. Some IMGT-functional V segments, including TRBV6-2 and TRBV6-3, could not be distinguished by the 87-base-pair reads and were therefore excluded. In a later analysis, several top co-occurrence clusters were reported to appear linked to parvovirus B19, influenza, CMV and Epstein-Barr virus. In a later genetic analysis, a missense DCLRE1C variant was associated with V-gene and J-gene trimming of TCR beta chains, and the association was replicated in an independent cohort. The sequencing pipeline was judged likely to have produced a cluster of highly shared sequence variants as a technical artifact. Cytomegalovirus status was reported to be diagnosed by the classifier with high specificity and sensitivity in both the original and validation cohorts. Because some donors lacked HLA typing at each locus, the association tests relied only on the typed subset. A further reported finding was that TCR beta sequences accurately predicted the HLA-A and HLA-B alleles for most subjects in the first cohort. Linkage disequilibrium might explain the correlated functional status among segregating V segments, but an unknown experimental factor could not be ruled out. Most TCR sequences were observed very rarely across donors, whereas some public TCRs were present in many individuals. The study gave a list of 150 to 200 TCR beta chains associated with cytomegalovirus. This cohort had only TCR beta chains sequenced, and the lack of alpha or paired-chain data limited which features could be detected. When HLA alleles, especially DR and DQ, strongly co-occurred, TCR associations were difficult to assign to individual alleles. Immune exposure information for the cohort was limited to CMV serostatus.

Note on this clone: Its antigen remains undetermined. No quality values exist for individual bases; no much larger clone is one base distant.

The receptor library was made with the immunoSEQ multiplex PCR assay. A mixture of 60 forward primers for TCR Vbeta segments and 13 reverse primers for TCR Jbeta segments was used in the multiplex PCR. The CDR3 region of rearranged TCR beta genes was amplified from genomic DNA with a multiplex PCR assay. The Illumina HiSeq System was used to sequence the amplified TCR beta libraries as 87-base-pair reads. In the authors' own workflow: A later analysis tallied around 80 million unique TCR beta chains across the approximately 670 repertoires, and approximately 11 million of those chains were shared by two or more donors. Raw reads were error-corrected and collapsed into unique sequences by a nearest-neighbor algorithm in which closely related sequences were merged to remove PCR and sequencing errors. CDR3 sequences were aligned to IMGT reference sequences to assign V, D and J gene segments. For a sequence to be retained, a match of at least six nucleotides to both a V gene segment and a J gene segment was required. A rearrangement counted as productive if the CDR3 had no stop codons and remained in frame with V and J, and every other rearrangement counted as non-productive. Following IMGT convention, CDR3 was defined as the stretch from the second conserved V-encoded cysteine up to the conserved J-encoded phenylalanine. The earlier analysis of a few hundred of the donors excluded any sequence lacking an unambiguous match to a single V gene segment. In an earlier analysis of about 590 of the donors, a V segment was called functional when productive rearrangements were above 56.7%, and segregating when the standard deviation between donors exceeded 5%. A statistical classification framework was built to diagnose cytomegalovirus status from the catalog of TCR beta chain sequences. A later analysis assigned V and J genes by comparing TCR nucleotide sequences with IMGT/GENE-DB human TR gene sequences. A later analysis assigned CDR3 sequences and most-parsimonious VDJ recombination scenarios with the TCRdist pipeline. In a later analysis, each TCR beta chain was defined by its CDR3 amino acid sequence together with its V-gene family, and reads lacking a unique V-gene family were excluded. To address suspected cross-contamination and a sequencing artifact, a later analysis removed around 590 highly shared, low-generation-probability nucleotide sequences. In a later analysis, a clonal expansion index was calculated for each public chain from normalized within-repertoire ranks of inferred template counts. In a later analysis, generation probabilities were computed with a VDJ recombination model fitted to out-of-frame rearrangements, and the resulting probabilities were checked against IGoR. A later analysis scored TCR-TCR, TCR-HLA and TCR-CMV co-occurrence with hypergeometric tests, applying a repertoire-size bias correction to TCR pairs. In a later analysis, false discovery rates were estimated by permuting HLA or CMV assignments 20 times. A later analysis grouped co-occurring TCRs with DBSCAN, adding TCRdist sequence similarity when clustering within HLA-allele-positive subsets. Repertoires with fewer than 30,000 or more than 120,000 public chains, plus five repertoires with anomalous nucleotide sharing, were excluded from co-occurrence clustering. TCRdb provides this immuneACCESS table in a form limited to in-frame rearrangements. Some clones are lacking; in checked studies, under half of them reflect an unresolved V gene, and why the rest are absent is not known. The V and J calls and clone size were taken over from that table, and D and trimming were inferred from the DNA. For this sample the table gives about 120,000 clones, of which roughly a tenth were detected only once. The top ten hold 4% to 5% of the sample.

The germline V gene (reference sequence) provides CDR1 GTSNPN and CDR2 SVGIG. Ends trimmed: V by 0 bases, J by 2 bases; bases unmatched to a gene: 8. Taken from cysteine to phenylalanine, the CDR3 has 16 residues. Only the CDR3 DNA is retained, 48 bases long and in frame from the first base. The cohort comprised hundreds of healthy bone marrow donors. At the time of sampling, all cohort members were nominally healthy, though unrecorded immune exposures were likely present. The donor tested CMV seropositive, placing the donor among the 250 to 300 seropositive members of the cohort. A peripheral blood sample was collected from each donor, and TCR beta sequencing was performed on peripheral blood mononuclear cells. Genomic DNA extraction from the blood cell samples was performed with the Qiagen DNeasy Blood Extraction Kit.

The rearrangement combines TRBV30 with TRBJ2-3; TRBD2 aligns with 7 central bases. This receptor was taken from a woman younger than 30 in good health and CMV-seropositive. Sequences were obtained from PBMCs. CDR3 loop: CAWSVWSGGATDTQYF. The nucleotides read TGTGCCTGGAGTGTATGGTCGGGAGGCGCCACAGATACGCAGTATTTT.